This T cell receptor (beta chain) was retrieved from a study of cytomegalovirus exposure and HLA in healthy donors. Study at large: It was reported in a later analysis that the 90 to 150 validation repertoires used the same platform as the approximately 620 first-cohort repertoires.

This CDR3 spans 15 amino acids. CDR1 is MNHNS, CDR2 SASEGT, per germline. V dropped 1 base and J dropped 5 bases, with 14 bases sitting between them. With respect to this clone: Antigen unknown.

General study results and limits: Many donors shared some public TCRs, even though most TCR sequences were rare.

The table came from immunoSEQ multiplex PCR; TCRdb's copy has only in-frame clones and leaves some out. The table shows approximately 270,000 clones, with approximately 83% occurring only once. This chain joins TRBV6-1 and TRBJ2-5; D is uncertain. Source material: PBMCs. This clonotype originated in a woman aged 18-29 years in good health and CMV-seronegative. This CDR3 is CASSEGAVTRETQYF. The CDR3 DNA is TGTGCCAGCAGTGAAGGGGCTGTGACCCGGGAGACCCAGTACTTC.